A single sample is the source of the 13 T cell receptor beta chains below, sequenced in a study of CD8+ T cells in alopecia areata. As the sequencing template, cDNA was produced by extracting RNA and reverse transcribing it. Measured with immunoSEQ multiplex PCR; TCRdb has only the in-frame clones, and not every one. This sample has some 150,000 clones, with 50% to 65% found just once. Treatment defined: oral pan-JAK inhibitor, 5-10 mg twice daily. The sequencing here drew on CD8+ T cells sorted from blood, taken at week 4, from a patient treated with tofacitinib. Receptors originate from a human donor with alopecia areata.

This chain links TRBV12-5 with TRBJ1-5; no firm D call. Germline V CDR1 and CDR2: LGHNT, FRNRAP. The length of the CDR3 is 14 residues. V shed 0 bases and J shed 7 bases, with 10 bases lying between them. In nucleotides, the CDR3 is TGTGCTAGTGGTTTGGTGTATGGGTCCCAGCCCCAGCATTTT. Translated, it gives CASGLVYGSQPQHF.

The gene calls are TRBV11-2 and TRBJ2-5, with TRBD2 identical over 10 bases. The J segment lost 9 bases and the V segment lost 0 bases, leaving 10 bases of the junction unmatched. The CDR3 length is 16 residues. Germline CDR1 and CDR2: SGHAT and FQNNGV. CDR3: CASSLDASGGPGAQYF. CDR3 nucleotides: TGTGCCAGCAGCTTAGATGCTAGCGGGGGCCCTGGGGCCCAGTACTTC.

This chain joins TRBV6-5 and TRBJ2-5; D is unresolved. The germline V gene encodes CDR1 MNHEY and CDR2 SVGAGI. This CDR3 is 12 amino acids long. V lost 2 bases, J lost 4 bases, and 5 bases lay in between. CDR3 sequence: CASSYDGETQYF. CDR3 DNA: TGTGCCAGCAGTTACGATGGAGAGACCCAGTACTTC.

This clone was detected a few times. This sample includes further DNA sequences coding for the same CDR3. Here the CDR3 reads CASSDGATGELFF. Written as DNA, the CDR3 is TGTGCCAGCAGTGACGGGGCGACCGGGGAGCTGTTTTTT. The V and J genes are TRBV6-4 and TRBJ2-2; D may be TRBD1 (5 bases). The V gene lost 2 bases and the J gene lost 5 bases, with 6 bases spanning the gap. The germline V gene has CDR1 MRHNA and CDR2 SNTAGT. This CDR3 is built from 13 residues.

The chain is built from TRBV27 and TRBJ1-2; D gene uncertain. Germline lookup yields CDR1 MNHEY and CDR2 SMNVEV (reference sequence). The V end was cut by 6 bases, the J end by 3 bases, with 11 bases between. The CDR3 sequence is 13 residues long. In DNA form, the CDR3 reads TGTGCCAGCAGGATGACGGGAGACTATGGCTACACCTTC. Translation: CASRMTGDYGYTF.

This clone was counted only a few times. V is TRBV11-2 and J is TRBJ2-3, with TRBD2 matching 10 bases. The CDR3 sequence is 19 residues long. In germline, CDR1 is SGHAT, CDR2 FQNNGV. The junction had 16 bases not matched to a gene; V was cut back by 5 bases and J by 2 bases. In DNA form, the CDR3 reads TGTGCCAGCAGCCAAATTGGGACGGGGAGCGGGGGGGCCACAGATACGCAGTATTTT. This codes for CASSQIGTGSGGATDTQYF.

The CDR3 loop reads CASSQETGLETQYF. The CDR3 DNA follows: TGCGCCAGCAGCCAGGAGACAGGTTTGGAGACCCAGTACTTC. The V call is TRBV4-1, the J call TRBJ2-5, with D possibly being TRBD1 (6 bases). Trimming left V 3 bases short and J 5 bases short, with 13 bases between. The V gene's germline CDR1 is MGHRA and CDR2 YSYEKL. The CDR3 runs to 14 residues.

CDR3 sequence: CASSEVSAAADTQYF. CDR3 sequence (DNA): TGCGCCAGCAGTGAAGTCAGTGCAGCAGCAGATACGCAGTATTTT. The chain recombines TRBV10-2 with TRBJ2-3, with D unclear. The CDR3 contains 15 residues. V was trimmed by 3 bases and J by 4 bases, leaving 14 bases between them. Germline lookup yields CDR1 WSHSY and CDR2 SAAADI.

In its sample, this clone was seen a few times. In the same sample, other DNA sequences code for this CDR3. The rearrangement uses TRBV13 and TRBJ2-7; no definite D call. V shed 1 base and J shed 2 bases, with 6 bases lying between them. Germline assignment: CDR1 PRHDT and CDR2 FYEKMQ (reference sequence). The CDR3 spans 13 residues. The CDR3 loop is CASSLDRAYEQYF. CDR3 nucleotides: TGTGCCAGCAGCTTAGACAGAGCCTACGAGCAGTACTTC. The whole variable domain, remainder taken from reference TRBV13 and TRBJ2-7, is AAGVIQSPRHLIKEKRETATLKCYPIPRHDTVYWYQQGPGQDPQFLISFYEKMQSDKGSIPDRFSAQQFSDYHSELNMSSLELGDSALYFCASSLDRAYEQYFGPGTRLTVT.

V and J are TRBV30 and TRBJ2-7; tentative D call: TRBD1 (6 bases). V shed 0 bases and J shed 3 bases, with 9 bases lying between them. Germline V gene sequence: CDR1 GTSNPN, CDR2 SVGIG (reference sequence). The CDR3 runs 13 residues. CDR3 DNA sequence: TGTGCCTGGAGTGTGAAGACAGGCTACGAGCAGTACTTC. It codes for CAWSVKTGYEQYF.

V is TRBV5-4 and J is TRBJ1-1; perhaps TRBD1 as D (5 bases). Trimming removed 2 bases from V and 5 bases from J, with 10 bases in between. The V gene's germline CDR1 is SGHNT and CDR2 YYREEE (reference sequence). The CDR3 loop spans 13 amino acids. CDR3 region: CASSFVGGTEAFF. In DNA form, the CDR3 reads TGTGCCAGCAGCTTCGTGGGGGGTACTGAAGCTTTCTTT.

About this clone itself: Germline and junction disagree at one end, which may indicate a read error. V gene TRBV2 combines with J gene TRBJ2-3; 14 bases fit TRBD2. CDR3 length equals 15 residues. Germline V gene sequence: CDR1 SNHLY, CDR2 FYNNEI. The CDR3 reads CASSEGLAGGTTQYF. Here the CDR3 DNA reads TGTGCCAGCAGCGAAGGACTAGCGGGGGGCACGACGCAGTATTTT.

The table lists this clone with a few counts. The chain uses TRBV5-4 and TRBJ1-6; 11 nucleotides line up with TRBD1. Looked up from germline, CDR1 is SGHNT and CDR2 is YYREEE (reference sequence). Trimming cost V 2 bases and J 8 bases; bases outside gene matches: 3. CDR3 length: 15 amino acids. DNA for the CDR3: TGTGCCAGCAGCTTCACGGGACAGGGGGATTCACCCCTCCACTTT. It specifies CASSFTGQGDSPLHF.